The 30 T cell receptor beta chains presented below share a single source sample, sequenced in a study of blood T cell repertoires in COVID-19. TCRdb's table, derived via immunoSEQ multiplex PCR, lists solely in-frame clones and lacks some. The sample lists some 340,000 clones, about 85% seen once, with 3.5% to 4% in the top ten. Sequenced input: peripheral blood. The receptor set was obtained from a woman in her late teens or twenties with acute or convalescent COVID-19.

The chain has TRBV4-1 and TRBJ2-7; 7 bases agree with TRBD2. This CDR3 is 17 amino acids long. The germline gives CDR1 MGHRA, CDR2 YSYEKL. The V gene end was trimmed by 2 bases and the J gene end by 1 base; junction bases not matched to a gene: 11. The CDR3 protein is CASSQLPPGLPSYEQYF. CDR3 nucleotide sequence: TGCGCCAGCAGCCAATTACCTCCGGGACTACCTTCCTACGAGCAGTACTTC.

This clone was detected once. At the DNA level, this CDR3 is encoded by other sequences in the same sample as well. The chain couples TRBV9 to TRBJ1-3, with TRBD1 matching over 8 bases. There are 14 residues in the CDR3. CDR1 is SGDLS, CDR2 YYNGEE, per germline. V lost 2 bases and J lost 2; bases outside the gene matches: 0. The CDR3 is CASSVTGAGNTIYF. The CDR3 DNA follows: TGTGCCAGCAGCGTGACAGGGGCTGGAAACACCATATATTTT. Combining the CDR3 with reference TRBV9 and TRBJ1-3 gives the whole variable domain DSGVTQTPKHLITATGQRVTLRCSPRSGDLSVYWYQQSLDQGLQFLIQYYNGEERAKGNILERFSAQQFPDLHSELNLSSLELGDSALYFCASSVTGAGNTIYFGEGSWLTVV.

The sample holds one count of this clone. The CDR3 loop reads CASLGTETTNEKLFF. The CDR3 DNA reads as TGTGCCAGCTTGGGGACAGAGACAACTAATGAAAAACTGTTTTTT. The chain couples TRBV7-9 to TRBJ1-4; 7 bases map to TRBD1. Germline values: CDR1 SEHNR, CDR2 FQNEAQ (reference sequence). The CDR3 contains 15 residues. The V segment lost 8 bases and the J segment 0 bases; nucleotides outside the gene matches: 6.

DNA of the CDR3: TGCGCCAGCAGCTTCTTCGACACGCAGGACACTGAAGCTTTCTTT. The encoded protein is CASSFFDTQDTEAFF. The V gene is TRBV5-1, the J gene TRBJ1-1; no definite D call. The CDR3 sequence is 15 residues long. Germline assignment: CDR1 SGHRS and CDR2 YFSETQ. Trimming stripped 2 bases from V and 3 bases from J, with 14 bases between.

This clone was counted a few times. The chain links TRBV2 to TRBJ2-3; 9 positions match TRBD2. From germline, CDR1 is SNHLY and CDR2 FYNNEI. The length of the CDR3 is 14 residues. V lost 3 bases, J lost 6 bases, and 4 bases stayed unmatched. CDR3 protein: CASSEASGKDTQYF. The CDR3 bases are TGTGCCAGCAGTGAGGCTAGCGGGAAGGATACGCAGTATTTT. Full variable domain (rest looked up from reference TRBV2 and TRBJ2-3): EPEVTQTPSHQVTQMGQEVILRCVPISNHLYFYWYRQILGQKVEFLVSFYNNEISEKSEIFDDQFSVERPDGSNFTLKIRSTKLEDSAMYFCASSEASGKDTQYFGPGTRLTVL.

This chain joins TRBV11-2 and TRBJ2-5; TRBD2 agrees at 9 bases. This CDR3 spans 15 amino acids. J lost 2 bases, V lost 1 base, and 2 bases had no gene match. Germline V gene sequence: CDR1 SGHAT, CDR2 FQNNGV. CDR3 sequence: CASSLGLAGQETQYF. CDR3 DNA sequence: TGTGCCAGCAGCTTAGGGCTAGCGGGGCAAGAGACCCAGTACTTC.

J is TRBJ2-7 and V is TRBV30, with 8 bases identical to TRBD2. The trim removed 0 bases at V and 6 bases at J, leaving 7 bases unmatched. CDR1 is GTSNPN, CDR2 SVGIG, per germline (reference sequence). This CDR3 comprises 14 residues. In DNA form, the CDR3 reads TGTGCCTGGAGTGTACTCGCGGGGGGAGGCGAGCAGTACTTC. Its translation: CAWSVLAGGGEQYF.

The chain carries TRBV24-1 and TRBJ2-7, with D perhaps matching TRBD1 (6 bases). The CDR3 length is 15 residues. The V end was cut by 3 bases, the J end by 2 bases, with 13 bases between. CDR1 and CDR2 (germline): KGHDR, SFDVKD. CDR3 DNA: TGTGCCACCAGTGATGACAGGCATTTTCCCTACGAGCAGTACTTC. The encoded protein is CATSDDRHFPYEQYF.

The CDR3 protein is CASSQQGLGVDEQFF. CDR3 sequence (DNA): TGTGCCAGCTCACAACAGGGATTGGGGGTTGATGAGCAGTTCTTC. The V gene is TRBV18, the J gene TRBJ2-1, with D possibly being TRBD1 (6 bases). Germline CDR1 is KGHSH and CDR2 is LQKENI. This CDR3 spans 15 amino acids. V lost 4 bases, J lost 8 bases, and 18 bases lay in between. Full variable domain (missing parts from reference TRBV18 and TRBJ2-1): NAGVMQNPRHLVRRRGQEARLRCSPMKGHSHVYWYRQLPEEGLKFMVYLQKENIIDESGMPKERFSAEFPKEGPSILRIQQVVRGDSAAYFCASSQQGLGVDEQFFGPGTRLTVL.

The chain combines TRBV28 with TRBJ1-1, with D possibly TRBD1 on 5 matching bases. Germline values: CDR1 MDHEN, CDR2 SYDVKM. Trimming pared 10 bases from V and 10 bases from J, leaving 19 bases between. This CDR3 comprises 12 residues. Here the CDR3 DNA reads TGTGCCAACAAATTAGGGACTGAGATAGCTTTCTTT. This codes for CANKLGTEIAFF.

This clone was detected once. The CDR3 here is CASGTGHYEQYF. The CDR3 nucleotides are TGTGCCAGCGGAACAGGGCACTACGAGCAGTACTTC. The chain employs TRBV7-3 and TRBJ2-7, with D possibly matching TRBD1 (6 bases). Germline lookup yields CDR1 SGHTA and CDR2 FQGTGA. The CDR3 runs to 12 residues. With 8 bases removed from V and 3 bases from J, the gap between germline ends came to 11 bases.

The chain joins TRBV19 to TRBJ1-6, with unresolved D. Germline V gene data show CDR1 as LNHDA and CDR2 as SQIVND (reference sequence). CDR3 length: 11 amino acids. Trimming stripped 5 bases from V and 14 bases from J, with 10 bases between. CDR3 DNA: TGTGCCAGTAGTTCCCCGGAGGCCCTCCACTTT. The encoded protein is CASSSPEALHF. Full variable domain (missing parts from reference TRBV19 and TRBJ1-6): DGGITQSPKYLFRKEGQNVTLSCEQNLNHDAMYWYRQDPGQGLRLIYYSQIVNDFQKGDIAEGYSVSREKKESFPLTVTSAQKNPTAFYLCASSSPEALHFGNGTRLTVT.

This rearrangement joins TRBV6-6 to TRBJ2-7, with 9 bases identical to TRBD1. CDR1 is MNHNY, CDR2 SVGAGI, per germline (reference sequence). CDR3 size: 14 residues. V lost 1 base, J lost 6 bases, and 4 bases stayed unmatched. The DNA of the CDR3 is TGTGCCAGCAGTTACTTACAGGGGGCTCGCGAGCAGTACTTC. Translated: CASSYLQGAREQYF.

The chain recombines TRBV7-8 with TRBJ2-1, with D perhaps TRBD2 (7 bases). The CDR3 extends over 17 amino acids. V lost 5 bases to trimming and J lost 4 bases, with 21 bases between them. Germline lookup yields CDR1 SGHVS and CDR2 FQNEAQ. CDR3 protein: CASSPLGAGTPYNEQFF. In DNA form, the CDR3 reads TGTGCCAGCAGCCCCCTGGGAGCGGGGACACCTTACAATGAGCAGTTCTTC.

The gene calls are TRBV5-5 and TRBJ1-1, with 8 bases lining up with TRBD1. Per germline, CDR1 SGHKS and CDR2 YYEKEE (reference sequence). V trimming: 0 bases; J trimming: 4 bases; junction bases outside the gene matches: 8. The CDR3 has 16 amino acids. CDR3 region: CASSLGDRGESTEAFF. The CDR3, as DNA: TGTGCCAGCAGCTTGGGAGACAGGGGAGAAAGCACTGAAGCTTTCTTT.

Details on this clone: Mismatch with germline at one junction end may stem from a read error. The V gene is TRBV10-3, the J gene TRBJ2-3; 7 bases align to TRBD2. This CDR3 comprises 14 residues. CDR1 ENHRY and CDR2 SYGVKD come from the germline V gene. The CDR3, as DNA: TGCGCGACTCTGAGGGGAGGGGAGACAGATACGCAGTATTTT. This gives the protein CATLRGGETDTQYF.

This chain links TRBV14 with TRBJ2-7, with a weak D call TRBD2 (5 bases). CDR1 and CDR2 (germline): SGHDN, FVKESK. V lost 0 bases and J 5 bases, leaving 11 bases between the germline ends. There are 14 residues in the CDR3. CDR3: CASSQEITRDEQYF. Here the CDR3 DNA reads TGTGCCAGCAGCCAAGAAATAACGAGGGACGAGCAGTACTTC.

The CDR3 DNA follows: TGTGCCAGCAGCTTCAGTAATGAGCAGTTCTTC. Protein: CASSFSNEQFF. The genes are TRBV12-3 or TRBV12-4 and TRBJ2-1; no definite D call. V gave up 6 bases and J gave up 7 bases, with 7 bases separating them. The CDR3 sequence is 11 residues long.

CDR3 DNA sequence: TGTGCCAGCAGTTCCGGGACAGACAATGAAAAACTGTTTTTT. As protein: CASSSGTDNEKLFF. This rearrangement joins TRBV28 to TRBJ1-4; TRBD1 matches 7 bases. CDR1 is MDHEN and CDR2 is SYDVKM in the germline V gene. The CDR3 loop spans 14 amino acids. V gave up 4 bases and J gave up 5 bases; unmatched junction bases: 4.

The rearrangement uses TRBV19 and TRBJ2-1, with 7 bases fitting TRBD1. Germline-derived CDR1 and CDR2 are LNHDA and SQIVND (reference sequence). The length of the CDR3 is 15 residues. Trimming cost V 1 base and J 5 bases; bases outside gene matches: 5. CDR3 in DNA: TGTGCCAGTAGTATAGCACAGGGGTTTGACAATGAGCAGTTCTTC. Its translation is CASSIAQGFDNEQFF.

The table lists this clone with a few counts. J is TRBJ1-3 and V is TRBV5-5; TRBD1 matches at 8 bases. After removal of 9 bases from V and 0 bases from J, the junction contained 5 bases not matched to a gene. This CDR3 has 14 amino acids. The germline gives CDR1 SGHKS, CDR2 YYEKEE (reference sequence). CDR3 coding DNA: TGTGCCATTAGGACAGGGCACTCTGGAAACACCATATATTTT. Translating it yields CAIRTGHSGNTIYF.

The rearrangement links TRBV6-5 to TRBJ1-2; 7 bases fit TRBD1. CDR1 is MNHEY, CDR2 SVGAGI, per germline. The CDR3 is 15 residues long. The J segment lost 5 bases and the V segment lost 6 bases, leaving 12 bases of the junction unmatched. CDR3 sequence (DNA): TGTGCCAGCAGACCTGGACAGGATGTAAAGTATGGCTACACCTTC. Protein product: CASRPGQDVKYGYTF.

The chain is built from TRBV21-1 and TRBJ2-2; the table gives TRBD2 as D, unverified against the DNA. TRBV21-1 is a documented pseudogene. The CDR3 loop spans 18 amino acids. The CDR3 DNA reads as TGTGCCAGCAGCAAAAGACTAGCGGGGGGGCCGGGCACCGGGGAGCTGTTTTTT. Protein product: CASSKRLAGGPGTGELFF.

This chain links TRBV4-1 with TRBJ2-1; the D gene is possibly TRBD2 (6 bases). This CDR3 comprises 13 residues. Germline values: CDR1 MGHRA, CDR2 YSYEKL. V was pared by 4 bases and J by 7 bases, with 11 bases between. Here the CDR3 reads CASSPGGWNEQFF. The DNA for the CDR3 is TGCGCCAGCAGCCCCGGGGGATGGAATGAGCAGTTCTTC.

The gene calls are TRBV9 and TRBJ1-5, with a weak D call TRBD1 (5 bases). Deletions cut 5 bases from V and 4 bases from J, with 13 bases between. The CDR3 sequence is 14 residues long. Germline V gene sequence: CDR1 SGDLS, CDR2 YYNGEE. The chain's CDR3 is CASSPTATNQPQHF. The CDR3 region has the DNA TGTGCCAGCAGTCCGACAGCGACTAATCAGCCCCAGCATTTT.

The CDR3 DNA reads TGTGCCAGCTCACCAATCAAGGGGGCTGAAGCTTTCTTT. Translating it yields CASSPIKGAEAFF. The chain recombines TRBV18 with TRBJ1-1, with D possibly being TRBD1 (6 bases). Trimming left V 2 bases short and J 6 bases short, with 10 bases between. This CDR3 region has 13 residues. Germline CDR1 is KGHSH and CDR2 is LQKENI.

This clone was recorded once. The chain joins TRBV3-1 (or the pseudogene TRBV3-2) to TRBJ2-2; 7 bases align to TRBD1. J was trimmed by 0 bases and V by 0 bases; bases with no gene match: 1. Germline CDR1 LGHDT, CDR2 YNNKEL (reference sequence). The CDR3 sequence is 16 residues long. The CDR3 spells CASSQDGTANTGELFF. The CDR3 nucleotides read TGTGCCAGCAGCCAAGATGGGACAGCGAACACCGGGGAGCTGTTTTTT.

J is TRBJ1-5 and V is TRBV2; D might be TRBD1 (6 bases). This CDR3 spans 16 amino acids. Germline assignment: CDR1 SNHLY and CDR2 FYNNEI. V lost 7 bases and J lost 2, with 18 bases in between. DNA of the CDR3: TGTGCCAGCACTTGGAGACAGGTTAAGGGCAATCAGCCCCAGCATTTT. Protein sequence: CASTWRQVKGNQPQHF.

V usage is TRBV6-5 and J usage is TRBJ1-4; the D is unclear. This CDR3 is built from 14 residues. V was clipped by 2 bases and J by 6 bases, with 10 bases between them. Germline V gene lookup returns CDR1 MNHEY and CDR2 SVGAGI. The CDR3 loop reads CASSYRNSYEKLFF. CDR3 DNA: TGTGCCAGCAGTTACCGTAATTCTTATGAAAAACTGTTTTTT.

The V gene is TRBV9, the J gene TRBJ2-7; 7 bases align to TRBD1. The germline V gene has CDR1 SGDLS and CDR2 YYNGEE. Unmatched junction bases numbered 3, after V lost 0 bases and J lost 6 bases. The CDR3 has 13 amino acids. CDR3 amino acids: CASSVAPGGEQYF. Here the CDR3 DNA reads TGTGCCAGCAGCGTAGCCCCAGGGGGCGAGCAGTACTTC.